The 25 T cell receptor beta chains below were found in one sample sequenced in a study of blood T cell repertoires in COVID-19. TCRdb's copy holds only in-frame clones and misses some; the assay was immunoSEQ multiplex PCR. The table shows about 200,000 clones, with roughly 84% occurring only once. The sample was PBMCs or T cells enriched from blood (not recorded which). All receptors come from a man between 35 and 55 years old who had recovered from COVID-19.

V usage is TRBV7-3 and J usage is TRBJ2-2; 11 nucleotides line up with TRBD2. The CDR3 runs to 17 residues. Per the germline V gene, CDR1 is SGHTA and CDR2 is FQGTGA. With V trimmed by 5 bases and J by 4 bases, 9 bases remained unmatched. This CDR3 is CASSPLDGTSGTGELFF. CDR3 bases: TGTGCCAGCAGCCCCCTGGACGGGACTAGCGGCACCGGGGAGCTGTTTTTT.

The CDR3 here is CASSLFRDWGEKLFF. CDR3 bases: TGTGCCAGCAGCTTATTTCGGGATTGGGGTGAAAAACTGTTTTTT. The chain carries TRBV7-9 and TRBJ1-4; D remains unclear. Germline V CDR1 and CDR2: SEHNR, FQNEAQ (reference sequence). Trimming removed 2 bases at V and 7 bases at J, with 14 bases between. The CDR3 totals 15 residues.

The CDR3 region is CASSPTRSGDTYNEQFF. The CDR3 nucleotides read TGCGCCAGCAGTCCGACACGTAGCGGGGACACCTACAATGAGCAGTTCTTC. The V gene is TRBV5-1, the J gene TRBJ2-1; TRBD2 agrees at 8 bases. The CDR3 sequence is 17 residues long. Germline V gene data show CDR1 as SGHRS and CDR2 as YFSETQ. The J segment lost 2 bases and the V segment lost 5 bases, leaving 12 bases of the junction unmatched.

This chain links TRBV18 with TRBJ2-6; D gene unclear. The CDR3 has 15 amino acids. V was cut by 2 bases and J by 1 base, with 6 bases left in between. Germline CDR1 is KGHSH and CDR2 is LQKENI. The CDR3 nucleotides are TGTGCCAGCTCACCAGAGTTTTCTGGGGCCAACGTCCTGACTTTC. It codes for CASSPEFSGANVLTF.

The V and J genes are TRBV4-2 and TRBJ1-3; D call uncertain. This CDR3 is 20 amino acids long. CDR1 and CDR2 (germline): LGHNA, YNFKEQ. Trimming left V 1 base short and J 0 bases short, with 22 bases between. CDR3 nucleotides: TGTGCCAGCAGCCAAGTTTGGGCGTGGGGAGAGAATTTCTCTGGAAACACCATATATTTT. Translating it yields CASSQVWAWGENFSGNTIYF.

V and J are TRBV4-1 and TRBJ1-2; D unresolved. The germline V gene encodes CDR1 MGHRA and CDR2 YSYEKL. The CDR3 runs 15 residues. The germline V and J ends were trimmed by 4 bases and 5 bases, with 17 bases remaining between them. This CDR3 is CASSPPGKGGYGYTF. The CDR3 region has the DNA TGCGCCAGCAGCCCGCCAGGCAAGGGAGGTTATGGCTACACCTTC.

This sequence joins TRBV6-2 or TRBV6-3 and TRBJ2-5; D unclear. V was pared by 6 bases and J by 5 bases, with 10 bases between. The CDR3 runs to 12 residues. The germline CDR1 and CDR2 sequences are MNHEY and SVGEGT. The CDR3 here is CASSAAGETQYF. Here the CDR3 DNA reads TGTGCCAGCAGCGCTGCCGGGGAGACCCAGTACTTC.

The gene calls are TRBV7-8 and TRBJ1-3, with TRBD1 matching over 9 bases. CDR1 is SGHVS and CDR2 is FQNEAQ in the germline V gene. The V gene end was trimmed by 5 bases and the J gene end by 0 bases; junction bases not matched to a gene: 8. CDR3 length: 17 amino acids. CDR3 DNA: TGTGCCAGCAGCCCCCGGACAGGGGAAGTCTCTGGAAACACCATATATTTT. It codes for CASSPRTGEVSGNTIYF. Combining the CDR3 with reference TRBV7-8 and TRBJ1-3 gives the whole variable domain GAGVSQSPRYKVAKRGQDVALRCDPISGHVSLFWYQQALGQGPEFLTYFQNEAQLDKSGLPSDRFFAERPEGSVSTLKIQRTQQEDSAVYLCASSPRTGEVSGNTIYFGEGSWLTVV.

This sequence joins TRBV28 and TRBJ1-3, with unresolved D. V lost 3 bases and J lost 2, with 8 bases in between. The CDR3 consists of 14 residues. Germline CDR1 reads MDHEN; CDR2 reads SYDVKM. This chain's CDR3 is CASSFLAAGNTIYF. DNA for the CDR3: TGTGCCAGCAGTTTTTTGGCGGCTGGAAACACCATATATTTT.

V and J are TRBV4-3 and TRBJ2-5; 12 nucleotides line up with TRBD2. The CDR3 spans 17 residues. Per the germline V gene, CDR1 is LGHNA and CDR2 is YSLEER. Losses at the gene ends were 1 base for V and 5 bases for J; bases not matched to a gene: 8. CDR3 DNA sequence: TGCGCCAGCAGCCAAGGACTAGCGGGGGCCACGAGGGAGACCCAGTACTTC. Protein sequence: CASSQGLAGATRETQYF.

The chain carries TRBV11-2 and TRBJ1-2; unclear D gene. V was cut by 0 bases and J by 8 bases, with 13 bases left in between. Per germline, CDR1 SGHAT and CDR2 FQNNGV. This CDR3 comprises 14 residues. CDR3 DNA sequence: TGTGCCAGCAGCTTAGACGTATGGGCGAGCGGCTACACCTTC. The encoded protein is CASSLDVWASGYTF.

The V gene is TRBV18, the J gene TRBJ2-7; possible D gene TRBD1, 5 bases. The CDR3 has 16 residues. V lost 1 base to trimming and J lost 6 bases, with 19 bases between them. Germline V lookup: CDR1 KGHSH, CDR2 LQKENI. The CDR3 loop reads CASSPLKSQGRSEQYF. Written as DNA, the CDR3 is TGTGCCAGCTCACCACTCAAGTCCCAGGGTCGGAGCGAGCAGTACTTC. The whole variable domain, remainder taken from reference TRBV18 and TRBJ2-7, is NAGVMQNPRHLVRRRGQEARLRCSPMKGHSHVYWYRQLPEEGLKFMVYLQKENIIDESGMPKERFSAEFPKEGPSILRIQQVVRGDSAAYFCASSPLKSQGRSEQYFGPGTRLTVT.

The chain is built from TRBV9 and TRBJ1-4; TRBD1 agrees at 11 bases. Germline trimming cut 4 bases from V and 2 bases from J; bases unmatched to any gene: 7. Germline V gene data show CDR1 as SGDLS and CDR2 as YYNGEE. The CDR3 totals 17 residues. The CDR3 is CASSPRTGGTTNEKLFF. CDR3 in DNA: TGTGCCAGCAGCCCGCGGACAGGGGGCACGACTAATGAAAAACTGTTTTTT. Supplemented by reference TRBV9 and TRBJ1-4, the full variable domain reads DSGVTQTPKHLITATGQRVTLRCSPRSGDLSVYWYQQSLDQGLQFLIQYYNGEERAKGNILERFSAQQFPDLHSELNLSSLELGDSALYFCASSPRTGGTTNEKLFFGSGTQLSVL.

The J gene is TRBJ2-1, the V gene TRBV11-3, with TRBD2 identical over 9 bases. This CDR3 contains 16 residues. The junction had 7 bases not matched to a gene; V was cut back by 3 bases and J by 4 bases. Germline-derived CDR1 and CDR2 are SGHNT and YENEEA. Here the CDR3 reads CASSFSGLAGYNEQFF. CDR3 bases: TGTGCCAGCAGCTTTAGTGGGCTAGCGGGGTACAATGAGCAGTTCTTC.

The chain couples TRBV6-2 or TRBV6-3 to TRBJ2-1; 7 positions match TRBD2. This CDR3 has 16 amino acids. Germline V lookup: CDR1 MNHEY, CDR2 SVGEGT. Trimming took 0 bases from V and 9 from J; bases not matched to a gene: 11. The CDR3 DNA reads TGTGCCAGCAGTTACTCGGGGGGGGTTGGCACAAGTGAGCAGTTCTTC. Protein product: CASSYSGGVGTSEQFF.

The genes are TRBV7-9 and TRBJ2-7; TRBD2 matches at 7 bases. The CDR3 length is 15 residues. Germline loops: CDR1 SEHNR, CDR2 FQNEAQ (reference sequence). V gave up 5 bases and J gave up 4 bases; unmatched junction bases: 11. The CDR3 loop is CASSAGETALYEQYF. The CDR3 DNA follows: TGTGCCAGCAGCGCGGGGGAGACAGCGCTTTACGAGCAGTACTTC.

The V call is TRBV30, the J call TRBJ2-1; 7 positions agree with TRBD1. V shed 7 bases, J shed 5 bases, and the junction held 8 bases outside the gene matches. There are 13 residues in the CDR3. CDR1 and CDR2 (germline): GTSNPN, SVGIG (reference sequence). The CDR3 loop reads CAFNRDRNNEQFF. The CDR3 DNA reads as TGTGCCTTCAACCGGGACAGAAACAATGAGCAGTTCTTC.

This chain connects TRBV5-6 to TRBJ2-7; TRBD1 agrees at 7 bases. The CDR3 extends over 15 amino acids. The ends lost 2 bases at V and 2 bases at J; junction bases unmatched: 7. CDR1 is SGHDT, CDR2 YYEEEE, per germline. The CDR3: CASSFEGGAPYEQYF. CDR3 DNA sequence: TGTGCCAGCAGCTTTGAAGGGGGCGCCCCCTACGAGCAGTACTTC.

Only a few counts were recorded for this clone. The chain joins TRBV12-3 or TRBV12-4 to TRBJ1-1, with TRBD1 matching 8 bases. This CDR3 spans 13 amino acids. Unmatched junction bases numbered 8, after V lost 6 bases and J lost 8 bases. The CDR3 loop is CASSSRGQGEAFF. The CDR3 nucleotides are TGTGCCAGCAGCTCACGAGGACAGGGCGAAGCTTTCTTT.

The CDR3 nucleotides are TGTGCCAGCAGCGCATACCTGGGACAGGGAGACACTGAAGCTTTCTTT. Its protein is CASSAYLGQGDTEAFF. The chain couples TRBV7-8 to TRBJ1-1, with 9 positions matching TRBD1. The germline V gene has CDR1 SGHVS and CDR2 FQNEAQ. Germline trimming cut 5 bases from V and 3 bases from J; bases unmatched to any gene: 10. This CDR3 contains 16 residues.

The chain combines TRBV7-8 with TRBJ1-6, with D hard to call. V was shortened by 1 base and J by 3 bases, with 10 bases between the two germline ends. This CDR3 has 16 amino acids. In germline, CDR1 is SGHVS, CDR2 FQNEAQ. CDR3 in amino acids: CASSLGGQVYNSPLHF. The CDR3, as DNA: TGTGCCAGCAGCTTAGGTGGGCAGGTCTATAATTCACCCCTCCACTTT.

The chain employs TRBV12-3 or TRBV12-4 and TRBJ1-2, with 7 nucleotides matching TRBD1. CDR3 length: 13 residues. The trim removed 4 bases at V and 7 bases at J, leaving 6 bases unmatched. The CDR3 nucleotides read TGTGCCAGCAGTTCGGTGCGACAGGGTGGCTACACCTTC. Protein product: CASSSVRQGGYTF.

The CDR3 DNA reads TGTGCCAGCATCGGACAGGGAAATGGATCACCCCTCCACTTT. Translated: CASIGQGNGSPLHF. The chain carries TRBV28 and TRBJ1-6; 8 positions match TRBD1. Germline CDR1 MDHEN, CDR2 SYDVKM. This CDR3 region has 14 residues. V lost 7 bases, J lost 10 bases, and 9 bases stayed unmatched.

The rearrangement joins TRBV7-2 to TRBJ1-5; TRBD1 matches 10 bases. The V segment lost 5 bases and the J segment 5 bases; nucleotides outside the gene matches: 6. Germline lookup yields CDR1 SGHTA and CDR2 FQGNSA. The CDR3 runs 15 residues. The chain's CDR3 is CASSPRDRGDQPQHF. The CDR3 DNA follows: TGTGCCAGCAGCCCACGGGACAGGGGAGATCAGCCCCAGCATTTT.

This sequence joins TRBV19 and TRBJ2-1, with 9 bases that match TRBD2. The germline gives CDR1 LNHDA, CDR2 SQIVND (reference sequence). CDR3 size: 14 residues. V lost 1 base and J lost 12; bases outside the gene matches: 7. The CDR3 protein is CASSIVGGGAGQFF. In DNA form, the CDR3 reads TGTGCCAGTAGTATAGTTGGCGGGGGGGCCGGGCAGTTCTTC.